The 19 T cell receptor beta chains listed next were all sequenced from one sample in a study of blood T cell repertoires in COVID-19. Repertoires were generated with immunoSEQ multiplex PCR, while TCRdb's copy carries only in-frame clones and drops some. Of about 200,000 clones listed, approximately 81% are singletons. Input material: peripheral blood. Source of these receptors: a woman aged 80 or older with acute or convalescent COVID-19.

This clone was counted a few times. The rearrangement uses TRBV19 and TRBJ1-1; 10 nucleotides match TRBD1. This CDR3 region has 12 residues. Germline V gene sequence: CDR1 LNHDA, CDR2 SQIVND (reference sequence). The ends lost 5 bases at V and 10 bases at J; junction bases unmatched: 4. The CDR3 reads CASSVWDRGAFF. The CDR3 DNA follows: TGTGCCAGTAGTGTCTGGGACAGGGGAGCTTTCTTT.

CDR3 amino acids: CASSPPRGNEQFF. The DNA of the CDR3 is TGTGCCAGCAGTCCCCCCCGGGGAAATGAGCAGTTCTTC. The genes are TRBV11-3 and TRBJ2-1, with a tentative D call TRBD2 (5 bases). The V and J ends lost 6 bases and 7 bases respectively, with 13 bases between them. CDR1 is SGHNT, CDR2 YENEEA, per germline. This CDR3 spans 13 amino acids.

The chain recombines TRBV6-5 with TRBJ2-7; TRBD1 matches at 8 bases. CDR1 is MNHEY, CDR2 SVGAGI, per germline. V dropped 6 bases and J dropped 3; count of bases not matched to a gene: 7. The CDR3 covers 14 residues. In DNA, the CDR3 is TGTGCCAGCAGAGGACAGGGAACCCTCTACGAGCAGTACTTC. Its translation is CASRGQGTLYEQYF.

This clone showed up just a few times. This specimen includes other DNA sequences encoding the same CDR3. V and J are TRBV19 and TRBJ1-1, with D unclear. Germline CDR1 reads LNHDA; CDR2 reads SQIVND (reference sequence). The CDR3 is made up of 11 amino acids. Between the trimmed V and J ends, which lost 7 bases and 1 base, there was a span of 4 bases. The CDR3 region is CASKQNTEAFF. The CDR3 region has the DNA TGTGCCAGTAAGCAGAACACTGAAGCTTTCTTT.

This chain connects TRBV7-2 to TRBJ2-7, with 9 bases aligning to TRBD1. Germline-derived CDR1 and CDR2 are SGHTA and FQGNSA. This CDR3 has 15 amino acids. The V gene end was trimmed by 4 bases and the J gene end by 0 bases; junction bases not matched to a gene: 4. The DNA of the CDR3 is TGTGCCAGCAGCTATACGGGACAGGGCTCCTACGAGCAGTACTTC. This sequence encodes CASSYTGQGSYEQYF.

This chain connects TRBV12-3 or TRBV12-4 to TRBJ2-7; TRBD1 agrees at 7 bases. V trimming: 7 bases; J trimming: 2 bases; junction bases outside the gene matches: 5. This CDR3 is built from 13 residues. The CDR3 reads CASTEQGAYEQYF. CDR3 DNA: TGTGCCAGCACCGAGCAGGGGGCCTACGAGCAGTACTTC.

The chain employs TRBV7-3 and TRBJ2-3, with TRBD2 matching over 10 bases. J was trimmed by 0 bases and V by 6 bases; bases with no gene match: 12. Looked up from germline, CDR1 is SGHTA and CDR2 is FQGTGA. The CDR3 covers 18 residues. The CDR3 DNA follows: TGTGCCAGCAGGCCCACTAGCGGGAAAATGTCTAGCACAGATACGCAGTATTTT. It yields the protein CASRPTSGKMSSTDTQYF.

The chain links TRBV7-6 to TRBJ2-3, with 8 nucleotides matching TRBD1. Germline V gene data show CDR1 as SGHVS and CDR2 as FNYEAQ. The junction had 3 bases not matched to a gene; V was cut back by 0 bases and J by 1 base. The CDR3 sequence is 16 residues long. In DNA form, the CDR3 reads TGTGCCAGCAGCTTAGCAAGGACAGGGCGCACAGATACGCAGTATTTT. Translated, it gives CASSLARTGRTDTQYF.

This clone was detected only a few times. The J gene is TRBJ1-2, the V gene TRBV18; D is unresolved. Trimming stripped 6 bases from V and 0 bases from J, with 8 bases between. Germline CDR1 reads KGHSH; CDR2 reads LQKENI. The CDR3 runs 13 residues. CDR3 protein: CASSEQANYGYTF. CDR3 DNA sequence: TGTGCCAGCTCCGAACAAGCTAACTATGGCTACACCTTC.

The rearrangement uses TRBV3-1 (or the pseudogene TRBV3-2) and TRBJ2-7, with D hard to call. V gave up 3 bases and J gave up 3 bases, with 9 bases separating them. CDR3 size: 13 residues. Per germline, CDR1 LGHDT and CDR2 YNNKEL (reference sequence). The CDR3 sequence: CASSHYTVYEQYF. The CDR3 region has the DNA TGTGCCAGCAGCCATTACACAGTCTACGAGCAGTACTTC.

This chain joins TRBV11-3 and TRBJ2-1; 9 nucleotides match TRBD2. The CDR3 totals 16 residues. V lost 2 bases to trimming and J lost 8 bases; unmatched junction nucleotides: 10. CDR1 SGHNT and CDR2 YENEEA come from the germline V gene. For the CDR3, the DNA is TGTGCCAGCAGCTTACGATCCGATAGCGGGAGCTATGAGCAGTTCTTC. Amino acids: CASSLRSDSGSYEQFF.

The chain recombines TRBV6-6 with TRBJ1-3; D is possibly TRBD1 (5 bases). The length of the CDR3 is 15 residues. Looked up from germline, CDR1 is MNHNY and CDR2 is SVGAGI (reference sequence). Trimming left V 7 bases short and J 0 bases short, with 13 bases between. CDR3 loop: CASTTPGGSGNTIYF. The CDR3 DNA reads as TGTGCCAGCACCACCCCCGGGGGCTCTGGAAACACCATATATTTT.

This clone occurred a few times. The CDR3 reads CASSQDRYLAEDNEQFF. The DNA of the CDR3 is TGCGCCAGCAGCCAAGATCGATACCTAGCGGAAGACAATGAGCAGTTCTTC. The rearrangement links TRBV4-3 to TRBJ2-1; 7 bases match TRBD2. Looked up from germline, CDR1 is LGHNA and CDR2 is YSLEER. V lost 0 bases and J lost 5; bases outside the gene matches: 10. CDR3 length: 17 amino acids.

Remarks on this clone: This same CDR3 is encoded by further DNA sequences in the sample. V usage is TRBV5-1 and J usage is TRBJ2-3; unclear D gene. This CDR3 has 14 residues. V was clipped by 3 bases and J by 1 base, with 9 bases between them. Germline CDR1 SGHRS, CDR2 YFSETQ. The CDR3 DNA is TGCGCCAGCAGCTCGGGTAGTGGCACAGATACGCAGTATTTT. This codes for CASSSGSGTDTQYF.

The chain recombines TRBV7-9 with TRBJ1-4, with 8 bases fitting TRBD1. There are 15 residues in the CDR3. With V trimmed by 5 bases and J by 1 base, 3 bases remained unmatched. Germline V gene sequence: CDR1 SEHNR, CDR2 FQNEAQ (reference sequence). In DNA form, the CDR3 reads TGTGCCAGCAGCGCAACAGGGGGAACTAATGAAAAACTGTTTTTT. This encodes CASSATGGTNEKLFF.

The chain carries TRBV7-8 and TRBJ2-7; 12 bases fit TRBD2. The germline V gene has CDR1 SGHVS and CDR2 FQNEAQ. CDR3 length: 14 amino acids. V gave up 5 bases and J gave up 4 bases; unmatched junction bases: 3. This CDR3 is CASSASGRVYEQYF. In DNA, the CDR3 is TGTGCCAGCAGCGCTAGCGGGAGGGTATACGAGCAGTACTTC.

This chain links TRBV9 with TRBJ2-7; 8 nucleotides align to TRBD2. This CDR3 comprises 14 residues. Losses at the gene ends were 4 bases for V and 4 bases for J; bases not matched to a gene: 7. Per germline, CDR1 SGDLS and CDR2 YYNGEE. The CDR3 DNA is TGTGCCAGCAGCCCTCGGACTAGCTGGTACGAGCAGTACTTC. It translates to CASSPRTSWYEQYF. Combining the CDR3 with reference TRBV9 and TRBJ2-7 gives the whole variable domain DSGVTQTPKHLITATGQRVTLRCSPRSGDLSVYWYQQSLDQGLQFLIQYYNGEERAKGNILERFSAQQFPDLHSELNLSSLELGDSALYFCASSPRTSWYEQYFGPGTRLTVT.

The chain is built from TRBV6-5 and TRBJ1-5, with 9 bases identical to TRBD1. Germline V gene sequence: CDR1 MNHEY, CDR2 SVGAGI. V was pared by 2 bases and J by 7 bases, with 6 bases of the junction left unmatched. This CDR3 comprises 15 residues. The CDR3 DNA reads TGTGCCAGCAGTTACAGGGGACAGGGTGACCAGCCCCAGCATTTT. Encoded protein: CASSYRGQGDQPQHF.

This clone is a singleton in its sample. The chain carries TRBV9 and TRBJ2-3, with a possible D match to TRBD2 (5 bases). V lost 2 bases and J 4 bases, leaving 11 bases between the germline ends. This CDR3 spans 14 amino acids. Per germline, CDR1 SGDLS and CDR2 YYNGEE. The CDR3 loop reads CASSVSGRPDTQYF. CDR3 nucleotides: TGTGCCAGCAGCGTGAGTGGGAGACCAGATACGCAGTATTTT.